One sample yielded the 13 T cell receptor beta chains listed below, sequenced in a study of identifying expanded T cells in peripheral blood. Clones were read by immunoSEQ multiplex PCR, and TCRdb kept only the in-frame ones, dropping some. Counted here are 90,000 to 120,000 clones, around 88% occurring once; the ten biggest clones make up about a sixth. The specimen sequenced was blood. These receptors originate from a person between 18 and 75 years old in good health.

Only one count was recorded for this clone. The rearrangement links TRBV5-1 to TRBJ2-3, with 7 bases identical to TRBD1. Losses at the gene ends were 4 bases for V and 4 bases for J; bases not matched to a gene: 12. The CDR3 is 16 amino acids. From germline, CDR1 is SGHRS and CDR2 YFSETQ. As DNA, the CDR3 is TGCGCCAGCAGCCCTCGACAGGGCGGCTTTTCAGATACGCAGTATTTT. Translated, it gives CASSPRQGGFSDTQYF.

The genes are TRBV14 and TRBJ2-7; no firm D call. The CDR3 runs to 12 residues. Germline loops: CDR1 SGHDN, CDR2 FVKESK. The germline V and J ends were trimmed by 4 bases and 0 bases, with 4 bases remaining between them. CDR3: CASSRSSYEQYF. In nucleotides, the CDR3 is TGTGCCAGCAGCCGAAGCTCCTACGAGCAGTACTTC.

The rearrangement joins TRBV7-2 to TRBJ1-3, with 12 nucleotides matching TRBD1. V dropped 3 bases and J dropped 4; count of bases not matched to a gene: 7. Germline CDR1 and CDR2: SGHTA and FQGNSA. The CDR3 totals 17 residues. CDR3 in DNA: TGTGCCAGCAGCTTGGAGGGACAGGGGGCTTCCGGAAACACCATATATTTT. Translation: CASSLEGQGASGNTIYF.

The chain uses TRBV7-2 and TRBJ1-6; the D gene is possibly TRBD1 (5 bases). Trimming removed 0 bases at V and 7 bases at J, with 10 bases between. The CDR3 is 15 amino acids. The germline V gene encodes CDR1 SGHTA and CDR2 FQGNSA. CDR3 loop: CASSLAGAENSPLHF. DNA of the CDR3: TGTGCCAGCAGCTTAGCAGGGGCCGAGAATTCACCCCTCCACTTT.

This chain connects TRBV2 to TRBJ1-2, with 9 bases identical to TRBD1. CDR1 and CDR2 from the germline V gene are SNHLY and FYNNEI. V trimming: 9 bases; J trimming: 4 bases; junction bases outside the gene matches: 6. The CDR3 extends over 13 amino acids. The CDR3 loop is CARRTGAAYGYTF. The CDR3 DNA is TGTGCCAGGCGGACAGGGGCTGCCTATGGCTACACCTTC.

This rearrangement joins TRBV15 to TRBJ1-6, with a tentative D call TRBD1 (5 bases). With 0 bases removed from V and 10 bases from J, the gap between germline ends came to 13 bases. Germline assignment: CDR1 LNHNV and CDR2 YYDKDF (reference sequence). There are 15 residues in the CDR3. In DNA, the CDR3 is TGTGCCACCAGCAGAGATAGTCAGGGAAGCTCACCCCTCCACTTT. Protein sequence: CATSRDSQGSSPLHF.

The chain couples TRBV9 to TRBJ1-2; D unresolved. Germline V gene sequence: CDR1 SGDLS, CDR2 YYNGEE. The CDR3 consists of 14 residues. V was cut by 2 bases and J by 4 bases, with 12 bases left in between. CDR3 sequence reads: CASSVVDGTYGYTF. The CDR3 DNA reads TGTGCCAGCAGCGTTGTTGACGGAACCTATGGCTACACCTTC.

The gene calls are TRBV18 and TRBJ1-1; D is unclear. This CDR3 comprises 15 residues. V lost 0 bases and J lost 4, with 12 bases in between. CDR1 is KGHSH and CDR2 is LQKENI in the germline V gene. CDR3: CASSPPPRGPTEAFF. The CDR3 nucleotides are TGTGCCAGCTCACCACCGCCCCGAGGGCCCACTGAAGCTTTCTTT.

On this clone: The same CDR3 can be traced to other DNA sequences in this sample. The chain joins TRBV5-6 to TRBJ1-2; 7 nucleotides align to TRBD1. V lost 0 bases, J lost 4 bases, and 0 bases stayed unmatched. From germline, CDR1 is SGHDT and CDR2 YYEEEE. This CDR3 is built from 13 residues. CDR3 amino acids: CASSLGDSYGYTF. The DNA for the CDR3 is TGTGCCAGCAGCTTGGGGGACAGCTATGGCTACACCTTC.

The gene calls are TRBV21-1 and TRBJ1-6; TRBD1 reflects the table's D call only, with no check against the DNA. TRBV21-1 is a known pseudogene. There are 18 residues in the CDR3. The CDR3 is CASTNIRDRVGSHSPLHF. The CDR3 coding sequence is TGTGCCAGCACCAACATCCGGGACAGGGTTGGGTCGCATTCACCCCTCCACTTT.

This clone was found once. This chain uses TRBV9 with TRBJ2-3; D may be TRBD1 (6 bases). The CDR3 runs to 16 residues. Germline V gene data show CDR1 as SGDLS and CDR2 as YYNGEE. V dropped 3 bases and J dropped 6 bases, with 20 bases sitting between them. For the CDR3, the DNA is TGTGCCAGCAGCGCCACGGTCGGTGGCAGGGGCGATACGCAGTATTTT. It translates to CASSATVGGRGDTQYF.

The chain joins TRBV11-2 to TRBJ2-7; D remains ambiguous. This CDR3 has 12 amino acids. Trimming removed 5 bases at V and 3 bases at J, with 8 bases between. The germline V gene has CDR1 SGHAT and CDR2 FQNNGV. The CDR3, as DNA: TGTGCCAGCAGCCTAGGGAACTACGAGCAGTACTTC. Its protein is CASSLGNYEQYF.

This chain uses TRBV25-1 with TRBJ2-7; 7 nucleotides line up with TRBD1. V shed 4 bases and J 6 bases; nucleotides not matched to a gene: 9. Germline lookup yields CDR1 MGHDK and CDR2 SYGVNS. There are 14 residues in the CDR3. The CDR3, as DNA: TGTGCCAGCAGTGTTGGCAGGGGGACCTCCGAGCAGTACTTC. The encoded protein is CASSVGRGTSEQYF.